Following are 17 T cell receptor beta chains from one sample sequenced in a study of OX40 agonist ivuxolimab in advanced cancers. TCRdb keeps only in-frame clones here, not all; method: immunoSEQ multiplex PCR. The repertoire holds roughly 75,000 clones, with around 91% as singletons. Sequenced here: CD4+ or CD8+ T cells sorted from blood, sampled in a trial of the OX40 agonist ivuxolimab. These receptors originate from an adult with an advanced solid tumor such as melanoma, head and neck, liver or kidney cancer.

This clone was seen once. V is TRBV5-6 and J is TRBJ1-2, with D possibly matching TRBD1 (6 bases). Between the trimmed V and J ends, which lost 0 bases and 1 base, there was a span of 13 bases. The CDR3 consists of 16 residues. Germline loops: CDR1 SGHDT, CDR2 YYEEEE. CDR3: CASSLGTVVFNYGYTF. CDR3 sequence (DNA): TGTGCCAGCAGCTTGGGGACAGTGGTGTTTAACTATGGCTACACCTTC. Filled out from reference TRBV5-6 and TRBJ1-2, the complete variable domain reads DAGVTQSPTHLIKTRGQQVTLRCSPKSGHDTVSWYQQALGQGPQFIFQYYEEEERQRGNFPDRFSGHQFPNYSSELNVNALLLGDSALYLCASSLGTVVFNYGYTFGSGTRLTVV.

The chain employs TRBV27 and TRBJ2-1, with D perhaps TRBD1 (6 bases). The V end lost 3 bases, the J end lost 3 bases, and 18 bases lay between the germline ends. This CDR3 is 17 amino acids long. CDR1 is MNHEY and CDR2 is SMNVEV in the germline V gene (reference sequence). The CDR3, as DNA: TGTGCCAGCAGTTTGACCTCGACAGGAGTCGGCTACAATGAGCAGTTCTTC. It yields the protein CASSLTSTGVGYNEQFF.

The chain recombines TRBV7-9 with TRBJ1-1, with a weak D call TRBD1 (6 bases). Germline CDR1 reads SEHNR; CDR2 reads FQNEAQ (reference sequence). The CDR3 covers 14 residues. V was trimmed by 1 base and J by 3 bases, leaving 9 bases between them. CDR3 sequence (DNA): TGTGCCAGCAGCTTAGTTCGGGGGCACACTGAAGCTTTCTTT. Its translation: CASSLVRGHTEAFF.

The CDR3 nucleotides are TGTGCCAGCAGCTCCGGACCCGAGCAGTACTTC. It specifies CASSSGPEQYF. This chain uses TRBV11-2 with TRBJ2-7; D is unresolved. Germline V lookup: CDR1 SGHAT, CDR2 FQNNGV. V gave up 4 bases and J gave up 6 bases, with 7 bases separating them. The CDR3 covers 11 residues. The full variable domain, its missing parts supplied by reference TRBV11-2 and TRBJ2-7, is EAGVAQSPRYKIIEKRQSVAFWCNPISGHATLYWYQQILGQGPKLLIQFQNNGVVDDSQLPKDRFSAERLKGVDSTLKIQPAKLEDSAVYLCASSSGPEQYFGPGTRLTVT.

J is TRBJ2-3 and V is TRBV4-3; 7 bases agree with TRBD2. With V trimmed by 4 bases and J by 5 bases, 0 bases remained unmatched. This CDR3 contains 12 residues. The V gene's germline CDR1 is LGHNA and CDR2 YSLEER. As DNA, the CDR3 is TGCGCCAGCAGCCCGGGGGGAGATACGCAGTATTTT. Residues: CASSPGGDTQYF.

The chain has TRBV29-1 and TRBJ2-7, with no clear D. Germline V lookup: CDR1 SQVTM, CDR2 ANQGSEA. This CDR3 comprises 13 residues. V lost 5 bases, J lost 1 base, and 12 bases lay in between. As DNA, the CDR3 is TGCAGCGTTCTCAGTCGGTATTCCTACGAGCAGTACTTC. Translating it yields CSVLSRYSYEQYF.

The V and J genes are TRBV5-1 and TRBJ2-3, with 8 nucleotides matching TRBD1. Germline V gene data show CDR1 as SGHRS and CDR2 as YFSETQ. J lost 1 base, V lost 0 bases, and 4 bases had no gene match. The CDR3 is 16 amino acids. Here the CDR3 DNA reads TGCGCCAGCAGCTTGGGCGACAGGGGAGGCACAGATACGCAGTATTTT. Its protein is CASSLGDRGGTDTQYF.

The V call is TRBV27, the J call TRBJ2-3; D is undetermined. In germline, CDR1 is MNHEY, CDR2 SMNVEV (reference sequence). There are 13 residues in the CDR3. Trimming took off 5 bases at V and 1 base at J, with 7 bases between the two ends. Here the CDR3 DNA reads TGTGCCAGCAGTCTTCACCGCACAGATACGCAGTATTTT. Amino acids: CASSLHRTDTQYF.

The rearrangement uses TRBV11-2 and TRBJ2-7; the D call may be TRBD1 or TRBD2 (5 bases each). Germline V gene lookup returns CDR1 SGHAT and CDR2 FQNNGV. The CDR3 covers 13 residues. The ends were cut back, 5 bases at V and 2 bases at J, with 10 bases in the middle. The CDR3 region is CASSMGPAYEQYF. The CDR3 bases are TGTGCCAGCAGCATGGGACCTGCCTACGAGCAGTACTTC.

The genes are TRBV4-1 and TRBJ2-7; D unclear. The germline V and J ends were trimmed by 1 base and 2 bases, with 12 bases remaining between them. The CDR3 is 15 residues long. CDR1 is MGHRA and CDR2 is YSYEKL in the germline V gene. As DNA, the CDR3 is TGCGCCAGCAGCCAAGTCAGTACAGCTACCTACGAGCAGTACTTC. Residues: CASSQVSTATYEQYF.

This clone was seen just once. The gene calls are TRBV5-1 and TRBJ1-2; no definite D call. The length of the CDR3 is 16 residues. CDR1 and CDR2 from the germline V gene are SGHRS and YFSETQ. V lost 3 bases, J lost 4 bases, and 19 bases lay in between. The CDR3 loop reads CASSWGMRRSGYGYTF. In nucleotides, the CDR3 is TGCGCCAGCAGCTGGGGAATGAGGAGGTCTGGCTATGGCTACACCTTC.

This chain links TRBV27 with TRBJ2-3; D is tentatively TRBD1 or TRBD2 (6 bases each). The CDR3 is made up of 17 amino acids. Germline-derived CDR1 and CDR2 are MNHEY and SMNVEV (reference sequence). The V end lost 5 bases, the J end lost 0 bases, and 18 bases lay between the germline ends. CDR3 protein: CASSPHRQDYSTDTQYF. DNA of the CDR3: TGTGCCAGCAGTCCCCACCGACAGGACTATAGCACAGATACGCAGTATTTT.

The chain has TRBV6-6 and TRBJ1-2; the D gene is possibly TRBD1 (5 bases). The CDR3 contains 13 residues. Germline CDR1 and CDR2: MNHNY and SVGAGI (reference sequence). V was shortened by 9 bases and J by 6 bases, with 17 bases between the two germline ends. The chain's CDR3 is CASRLGGLDGYTF. In DNA, the CDR3 is TGTGCCAGTAGGCTGGGGGGGTTGGATGGCTACACCTTC.

This chain uses TRBV4-1 with TRBJ2-1; TRBD2 agrees at 7 bases. V dropped 0 bases and J dropped 8; count of bases not matched to a gene: 4. Germline V lookup: CDR1 MGHRA, CDR2 YSYEKL. The CDR3 extends over 14 amino acids. The CDR3 loop reads CASSQETGGDEQFF. In DNA, the CDR3 is TGCGCCAGCAGCCAAGAAACGGGAGGCGATGAGCAGTTCTTC.

The chain employs TRBV5-1 and TRBJ2-1; the D is unclear. There are 13 residues in the CDR3. Germline V gives CDR1 SGHRS, CDR2 YFSETQ. V lost 0 bases to trimming and J lost 5 bases, with 6 bases between them. This CDR3 reads CASSLVWDNEQFF. The CDR3 bases are TGCGCCAGCAGCTTGGTGTGGGACAATGAGCAGTTCTTC.

Written as DNA, the CDR3 is TGTGCCAGCAGCTATCCCTATCAGGGGCCCAATGAGCAGTTCTTC. This sequence encodes CASSYPYQGPNEQFF. This chain uses TRBV7-9 with TRBJ2-1, with TRBD1 as a possible D gene (6 bases). CDR3 size: 15 residues. Germline CDR1 and CDR2: SEHNR and FQNEAQ (reference sequence). V gave up 4 bases and J gave up 6 bases, with 16 bases separating them.

The chain employs TRBV11-3 and TRBJ1-1, with D unclear. Trimming took off 1 base at V and 9 bases at J, with 12 bases between the two ends. This CDR3 comprises 13 residues. Germline lookup yields CDR1 SGHNT and CDR2 YENEEA. CDR3 amino acids: CASSLVAGTQAFF. CDR3 nucleotide sequence: TGTGCCAGCAGCTTAGTGGCAGGTACCCAAGCTTTCTTT.